The sequence of this T cell receptor beta chain was determined in a study of blood T cell repertoires in COVID-19. Across the whole study: Acute and convalescent COVID-19 samples came from the United States, Italy and Spain. T cells, B-cell-depleted T cells, or PBMCs provided the cDNA or gDNA that served as material.

The study assigned cohorts using participant-reported clinical history. Trimming took 1 base from V and 6 from J; bases not matched to a gene: 10. The germline CDR1 and CDR2 sequences are SGHTA and FQGNSA. This CDR3 spans 17 amino acids. Method: immunoSEQ multiplex PCR; TCRdb's copy keeps in-frame clones and lacks some. The sample gives 250,000 to 300,000 clones, roughly nine tenths of which show up once; 0.95% to 1.5% is in the top ten. Input material: PBMCs or T cells enriched from blood (not recorded which). This receptor was taken from a human donor in a cohort exposed to, infected with or recovered from COVID-19 (not recorded which). The donor label of this sample is uncertain. The chain links TRBV7-2 to TRBJ2-4; TRBD2 aligns across 9 bases. The CDR3 DNA sequence: TGTGCCAGCAGCTTAGAAGGGACTAGCTGGGGGGGAAACATTCAGTACTTC. Protein: CASSLEGTSWGGNIQYF.